Listed below are T cell receptor beta chains from one sample, sequenced in a study of cytomegalovirus exposure and HLA in healthy donors. TCRdb's copy holds only in-frame clones and misses some; the assay was immunoSEQ multiplex PCR. The data hold 100,000 to 150,000 clones, with 60% to 85% observed a single time. The material sequenced was PBMCs. These receptors originate from a human donor in good health. Both conserved end residues are part of each CDR3. Each record gives: clone size, J gene, V gene, D gene, CDR3 DNA, CDR3 protein. The D gene is left open where the match is weak. Not all rows give a size; the values are once, few, many and, for expanded clones, a class.

size: .; J: TRBJ1-4; V: TRBV9; D: TRBD1; DNA: TGTGCCAGCAGCGTAGAAGTACCGGGACAGGGCTTTGAAAAACTGTTTTTT; CDR3: CASSVEVPGQGFEKLFF
size: .; J: TRBJ1-4; V: TRBV6-1; D: .; DNA: TGTGCCACACAGGACATTAATGAAAAACTGTTTTTT; CDR3: CATQDINEKLFF
size: .; J: TRBJ2-5; V: TRBV27; D: TRBD1; DNA: TGTGCCAGCAGTTTGGGAGCACCAGGGGGCGCTTGGGAGACCCAGTACTTC; CDR3: CASSLGAPGGAWETQYF
size: .; J: TRBJ2-1; V: TRBV19; D: .; DNA: TGTGCCAGTAGTATTCTAGGGGCCGCGCGGGAGCAGTTCTTC; CDR3: CASSILGAAREQFF
size: .; J: TRBJ2-1; V: TRBV7-3; D: TRBD2; DNA: TGTGCCAGCAGCCGTAGACTAGCGGGGACTCCATACAATGAGCAGTTCTTC; CDR3: CASSRRLAGTPYNEQFF
size: .; J: TRBJ1-3; V: TRBV23-1; D: .; DNA: TGCGCCAGCAGTCAGATAGTTTCTGGAAACACCATATATTTT; CDR3: CASSQIVSGNTIYF
size: .; J: TRBJ1-4; V: TRBV7-8; D: .; DNA: TGTGCCAGCAGCGTTACAGGGTTGGAGAATGAAAAACTGTTTTTT; CDR3: CASSVTGLENEKLFF
size: .; J: TRBJ2-5; V: TRBV29-1; D: .; DNA: TGCAGCGTTGATGCTACAGAACAAGAGACCCAGTACTTC; CDR3: CSVDATEQETQYF
size: .; J: TRBJ1-1; V: TRBV10-2; D: .; DNA: TGCGCCGTGAGAGAGTTCCGCAACACTGAAGCTTTCTTT; CDR3: CAVREFRNTEAFF
size: .; J: TRBJ2-1; V: TRBV5-1; D: .; DNA: TGCGCCAGCAGCTTGGGGAAAGGGGCTGGAAACAATGAGCAGTTCTTC; CDR3: CASSLGKGAGNNEQFF
size: .; J: TRBJ1-1; V: TRBV7-6; D: TRBD1; DNA: TGTGCCAGCAGCCCGGACAGGGTAAACACTGAAGCTTTCTTT; CDR3: CASSPDRVNTEAFF
size: few; J: TRBJ1-1; V: TRBV6-5; D: .; DNA: TGTGCCAGCAGTCGACGACAGTTGAACACTGAAGCTTTCTTT; CDR3: CASSRRQLNTEAFF